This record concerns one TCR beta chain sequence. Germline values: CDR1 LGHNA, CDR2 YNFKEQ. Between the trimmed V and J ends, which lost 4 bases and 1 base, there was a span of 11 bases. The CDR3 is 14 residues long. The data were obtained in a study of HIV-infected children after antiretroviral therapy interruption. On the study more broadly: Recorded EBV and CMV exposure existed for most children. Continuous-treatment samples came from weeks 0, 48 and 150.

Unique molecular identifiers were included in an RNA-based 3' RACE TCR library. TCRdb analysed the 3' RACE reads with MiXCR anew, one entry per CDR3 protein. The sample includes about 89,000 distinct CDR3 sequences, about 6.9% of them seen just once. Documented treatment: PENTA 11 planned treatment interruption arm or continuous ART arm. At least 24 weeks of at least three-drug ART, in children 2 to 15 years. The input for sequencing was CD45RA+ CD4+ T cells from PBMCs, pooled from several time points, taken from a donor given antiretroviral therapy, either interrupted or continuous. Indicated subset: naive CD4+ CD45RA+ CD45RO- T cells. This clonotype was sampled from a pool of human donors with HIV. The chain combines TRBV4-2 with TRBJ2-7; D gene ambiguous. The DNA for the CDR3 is TGTGCCAGCAGCCCCTCTTACGGGTCCTACGAGCAGTACTTC. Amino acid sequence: CASSPSYGSYEQYF.